These 26 T cell receptor beta chains came from one sample sequenced in a study of T cells in localized non-small cell lung cancer. Measured with immunoSEQ multiplex PCR; TCRdb has only the in-frame clones, and not every one. The sample includes 130,000 or so clones, more than 80% seen only once; the top ten take 1.7%. This specimen was peripheral blood, taken before any cancer treatment. These receptors originate from a female donor aged 60 or older with stage I lung adenocarcinoma.

V gene TRBV19 combines with J gene TRBJ2-7; D is unresolved. The germline gives CDR1 LNHDA, CDR2 SQIVND (reference sequence). The CDR3 runs 13 residues. With 10 bases removed from V and 2 bases from J, the gap between germline ends came to 15 bases. The CDR3 loop is CATGPRAPYEQYF. CDR3 coding DNA: TGTGCCACCGGCCCAAGGGCCCCCTACGAGCAGTACTTC.

The chain has TRBV29-1 and TRBJ2-3, with 10 bases aligning to TRBD1. Per the germline V gene, CDR1 is SQVTM and CDR2 is ANQGSEA. CDR3 length: 14 residues. J gave up 3 bases and V 8 bases, and 8 bases lay outside the gene matches. CDR3 sequence: CSLTGTGETDTQYF. The CDR3 nucleotides are TGCAGCCTAACAGGGACAGGGGAAACAGATACGCAGTATTTT.

V usage is TRBV2 and J usage is TRBJ1-5; 9 bases agree with TRBD1. From germline, CDR1 is SNHLY and CDR2 FYNNEI. The CDR3 loop spans 15 amino acids. With V trimmed by 5 bases and J by 4 bases, 6 bases remained unmatched. For the CDR3, the DNA is TGTGCCAGCAGTCGGGACAGGGAAAAGAATCAGCCCCAGCATTTT. Translation gives CASSRDREKNQPQHF. Based on the CDR3 plus reference TRBV2 and TRBJ1-5, the full variable domain is EPEVTQTPSHQVTQMGQEVILRCVPISNHLYFYWYRQILGQKVEFLVSFYNNEISEKSEIFDDQFSVERPDGSNFTLKIRSTKLEDSAMYFCASSRDREKNQPQHFGDGTRLSIL.

This CDR3 reads CASSRTESKETQYF. The DNA of the CDR3 is TGTGCCAGCAGTAGAACAGAAAGTAAAGAGACCCAGTACTTC. J is TRBJ2-5 and V is TRBV2; unclear D gene. The CDR3 spans 14 residues. Trimming left V 5 bases short and J 3 bases short, with 13 bases between. Per the germline V gene, CDR1 is SNHLY and CDR2 is FYNNEI.

The chain uses TRBV5-1 and TRBJ2-7; maybe TRBD1 (5 bases). Germline V gene lookup returns CDR1 SGHRS and CDR2 YFSETQ. The CDR3 has 14 residues. V lost 0 bases and J 4 bases, leaving 11 bases between the germline ends. The DNA for the CDR3 is TGCGCCAGCAGCTTGGAGGACAATGCTTACGAGCAGTACTTC. It translates to CASSLEDNAYEQYF.

This clone has more than one count but fewer than ten. The J gene is TRBJ1-5, the V gene TRBV28; the D gene is possibly TRBD1 (6 bases). V was shortened by 4 bases and J by 0 bases, with 13 bases between the two germline ends. The CDR3 runs 16 residues. Germline assignment: CDR1 MDHEN and CDR2 SYDVKM. The DNA for the CDR3 is TGTGCCAGCAGTTCAGGGGCTCGGGGTAGCAATCAGCCCCAGCATTTT. Translating it yields CASSSGARGSNQPQHF.

This clone was seen a handful of times. The V call is TRBV2, the J call TRBJ2-3, with 8 bases aligning to TRBD2. CDR3 size: 15 residues. The J segment lost 2 bases and the V segment lost 7 bases, leaving 8 bases of the junction unmatched. Per the germline V gene, CDR1 is SNHLY and CDR2 is FYNNEI. The CDR3 DNA reads TGTGCCAGCATTAGGGCGGGAGGCCCCACAGATACGCAGTATTTT. Protein product: CASIRAGGPTDTQYF.

This clone was recorded once. J is TRBJ1-4 and V is TRBV5-1; no clear D. The CDR3 is made up of 14 amino acids. CDR1 is SGHRS, CDR2 YFSETQ, per germline. The V and J ends lost 2 bases and 4 bases respectively, with 9 bases between them. The CDR3 here is CASSFTASNEKLFF. The CDR3 DNA is TGCGCCAGCAGCTTCACGGCTAGTAATGAAAAACTGTTTTTT. Filled out from reference TRBV5-1 and TRBJ1-4, the complete variable domain reads KAGVTQTPRYLIKTRGQQVTLSCSPISGHRSVSWYQQTPGQGLQFLFEYFSETQRNKGNFPGRFSGRQFSNSRSEMNVSTLELGDSALYLCASSFTASNEKLFFGSGTQLSVL.

The rearrangement joins TRBV10-1 to TRBJ2-7; D may match TRBD1 or TRBD2 (6 bases each). Trimming pared 3 bases from V and 4 bases from J, leaving 10 bases between. CDR3 length: 13 amino acids. Per the germline V gene, CDR1 is WNHNN and CDR2 is SYGVQD (reference sequence). The CDR3 protein is CASSERGRYEQYF. The CDR3 DNA follows: TGCGCCAGCAGTGAACGGGGGCGGTACGAGCAGTACTTC.

This chain links TRBV5-6 with TRBJ2-7; possibly TRBD2 for D (5 bases). The CDR3 extends over 16 amino acids. The germline V gene encodes CDR1 SGHDT and CDR2 YYEEEE. The ends were cut back, 0 bases at V and 3 bases at J, with 16 bases in the middle. CDR3 in DNA: TGTGCCAGCAGCTTGGACTCCGGACTCCCTGGCTACGAGCAGTACTTC. It codes for CASSLDSGLPGYEQYF.

The V and J genes are TRBV9 and TRBJ2-3; TRBD2 might be the D (5 bases). Germline V gene lookup returns CDR1 SGDLS and CDR2 YYNGEE. This CDR3 region has 17 residues. The ends were cut back, 2 bases at V and 2 bases at J, with 18 bases in the middle. CDR3 coding DNA: TGTGCCAGCAGCGTCGGACCTCTAGCAAAATCCACAGATACGCAGTATTTT. This codes for CASSVGPLAKSTDTQYF.

This clone was detected a few times. The chain is built from TRBV27 and TRBJ1-2; 7 bases map to TRBD1. The ends lost 6 bases at V and 3 bases at J; junction bases unmatched: 7. The V gene's germline CDR1 is MNHEY and CDR2 SMNVEV (reference sequence). This CDR3 comprises 14 residues. The CDR3, as DNA: TGTGCCAGCAGGACGGGACAGTATGACTATGGCTACACCTTC. Translation gives CASRTGQYDYGYTF.

The chain recombines TRBV6-5 with TRBJ2-7; 11 positions agree with TRBD1. Losses at the gene ends were 5 bases for V and 0 bases for J; bases not matched to a gene: 3. CDR3 length: 15 amino acids. CDR1 and CDR2 from the germline V gene are MNHEY and SVGAGI. The CDR3 is CASSRGTGGSYEQYF. The CDR3 DNA is TGTGCCAGCAGTCGAGGGACAGGGGGCTCCTACGAGCAGTACTTC.

V gene TRBV18 combines with J gene TRBJ2-7, with 8 bases matching TRBD1. Germline-derived CDR1 and CDR2 are KGHSH and LQKENI. The CDR3 is 15 residues long. V shed 3 bases and J 4 bases; nucleotides not matched to a gene: 8. CDR3 sequence reads: CASSPRTGSRYEQYF. The CDR3 region has the DNA TGTGCCAGCTCACCCCGGACAGGGAGTCGGTACGAGCAGTACTTC.

This chain joins TRBV30 and TRBJ2-7; D gene unclear. The CDR3 extends over 12 amino acids. V was trimmed by 3 bases and J by 8 bases, leaving 14 bases between them. Germline CDR1 and CDR2: GTSNPN and SVGIG (reference sequence). The CDR3 reads CAWSEKTLKQYF. The CDR3 nucleotides are TGTGCCTGGAGCGAAAAGACGCTCAAGCAGTACTTC. Variable domain in full (rest from reference TRBV30 and TRBJ2-7): SQTIHQWPATLVQPVGSPLSLECTVEGTSNPNLYWYRQAAGRGLQLLFYSVGIGQISSEVPQNLSASRPQDRQFILSSKKLLLSDSGFYLCAWSEKTLKQYFGPGTRLTVT.

This chain connects TRBV27 to TRBJ1-5; no reliable D call. Germline lookup yields CDR1 MNHEY and CDR2 SMNVEV (reference sequence). V was clipped by 2 bases and J by 2 bases, with 4 bases between them. This CDR3 is built from 13 residues. CDR3 in amino acids: CASSLNGNQPQHF. Here the CDR3 DNA reads TGTGCCAGCAGTTTAAATGGCAATCAGCCCCAGCATTTT.

This chain joins TRBV5-5 and TRBJ2-7; 12 nucleotides agree with TRBD2. After removal of 3 bases from V and 6 bases from J, the junction contained 7 bases not matched to a gene. The CDR3 totals 15 residues. Per germline, CDR1 SGHKS and CDR2 YYEKEE (reference sequence). CDR3 sequence reads: CASSSTPGLAGEQYF. The CDR3 DNA follows: TGTGCCAGCAGCTCGACTCCGGGACTAGCGGGCGAGCAGTACTTC.

The chain links TRBV29-1 to TRBJ2-5; D may match TRBD1 or TRBD2 (5 bases each). V lost 3 bases and J lost 5, with 13 bases in between. The CDR3 consists of 13 residues. In germline, CDR1 is SQVTM, CDR2 ANQGSEA. CDR3 nucleotide sequence: TGCAGCGTTGATTCGGGGTCAGGGGAGACCCAGTACTTC. It is translated as CSVDSGSGETQYF. Full variable domain (outside the CDR3, taken from reference TRBV29-1 and TRBJ2-5): SAVISQKPSRDICQRGTSLTIQCQVDSQVTMMFWYRQQPGQSLTLIATANQGSEATYESGFVIDKFPISRPNLTFSTLTVSNMSPEDSSIYLCSVDSGSGETQYFGPGTRLLVL.

This chain links TRBV28 with TRBJ2-3; D call uncertain. The germline V and J ends were trimmed by 3 bases and 0 bases, with 7 bases remaining between them. The CDR3 consists of 14 residues. Germline loops: CDR1 MDHEN, CDR2 SYDVKM. The CDR3 sequence: CASSFRLSTDTQYF. The CDR3 nucleotides read TGTGCCAGCAGTTTCAGGTTAAGCACAGATACGCAGTATTTT.

The gene calls are TRBV5-1 and TRBJ2-3, with no clear D. The CDR3 covers 15 residues. CDR1 is SGHRS and CDR2 is YFSETQ in the germline V gene. V was cut by 7 bases and J by 1 base, with 16 bases left in between. CDR3 protein: CASRPRGDGTDTQYF. The CDR3 DNA sequence: TGCGCCAGCCGCCCACGTGGAGACGGCACAGATACGCAGTATTTT.

The table lists this clone with a count of one. V usage is TRBV28 and J usage is TRBJ2-1; possibly TRBD1 or TRBD2 for D (5 bases each). The CDR3 is 14 residues long. Deletions cut 3 bases from V and 4 bases from J, with 10 bases between. Per the germline V gene, CDR1 is MDHEN and CDR2 is SYDVKM. The CDR3 loop reads CASSLGVAYNEQFF. DNA of the CDR3: TGTGCCAGCAGTTTGGGGGTAGCGTACAATGAGCAGTTCTTC.

This rearrangement joins TRBV7-3 to TRBJ2-5; D is ambiguous. V was trimmed by 5 bases and J by 5 bases, leaving 15 bases between them. Germline CDR1 reads SGHTA; CDR2 reads FQGTGA. The CDR3 contains 14 residues. This CDR3 is CASSPENGGETQYF. In DNA form, the CDR3 reads TGTGCCAGCAGCCCCGAGAACGGTGGGGAGACCCAGTACTTC.

This rearrangement joins TRBV9 to TRBJ1-3, with D unresolved. This CDR3 comprises 15 residues. Germline CDR1 reads SGDLS; CDR2 reads YYNGEE. V was trimmed by 3 bases and J by 2 bases, leaving 12 bases between them. CDR3 bases: TGTGCCAGCAGCGACAGCGCAGTTACTGGAAACACCATATATTTT. Translated, it gives CASSDSAVTGNTIYF.

The V gene is TRBV20-1, the J gene TRBJ2-7, with D perhaps TRBD1 or TRBD2 (5 bases each). The CDR3 length is 11 residues. V was trimmed by 6 bases and J by 3 bases, leaving 9 bases between them. Germline V gives CDR1 DFQATT, CDR2 SNEGSKA (reference sequence). This CDR3 is CSARDGYEQYF. CDR3 coding DNA: TGCAGTGCCCGGGACGGCTACGAGCAGTACTTC.

This clone was seen only a few times. V usage is TRBV9 and J usage is TRBJ2-2; 9 bases are shared with TRBD2. Germline lookup yields CDR1 SGDLS and CDR2 YYNGEE. The CDR3 has 16 residues. The V gene end was trimmed by 3 bases and the J gene end by 6 bases; junction bases not matched to a gene: 9. Here the CDR3 reads CASSAPLAGGPGELFF. The CDR3 nucleotides read TGTGCCAGCAGCGCCCCCCTGGCGGGGGGGCCCGGGGAGCTGTTTTTT.

V is TRBV10-1 and J is TRBJ2-1; TRBD1 agrees at 12 bases. The CDR3 length is 13 residues. The germline V gene encodes CDR1 WNHNN and CDR2 SYGVQD (reference sequence). Losses at the gene ends were 11 bases for V and 8 bases for J; bases not matched to a gene: 7. CDR3: CAWGDRGRDEQFF. The CDR3 nucleotides read TGCGCCTGGGGGGACAGGGGGCGTGATGAGCAGTTCTTC.